Given below is one T cell receptor (beta chain) in context. Its antigen is still unknown. No base quality information exists; no much larger clone differs at one position. V loses 3 bases, J loses 6 bases, and the germline ends lie 22 bases apart. Its CDR3 holds 17 amino acids, cysteine through phenylalanine. CDR3 DNA is the only sequence kept; it has 51 bases, read in frame from the first base. CDR1 SGHRS and CDR2 YFSETQ are derived from the germline V gene. This record comes from a study of blood T cell repertoires in COVID-19 (dated by TCRdb to 2020 to 2021). Background for the entire study: The collaborator samples originated in the United States, Italy and Spain and spanned the acute and convalescent phases of COVID-19. Where HLA class I and class II types were available, the types were taken from metadata supplied by the sample provider, not from assay-based typing. Sample metadata almost always included a de-identified subject ID, COVID-19 status, age in years and sex. The samples were drawn from two sources: the first 160 participants of the ongoing ImmuneRACE study, and fewer than 1,500 subjects contributed by 6 global collaborators. Deeply sampled blood TCRbeta repertoires from subjects exposed to, actively infected with, or recovered from COVID-19 were included in the dataset. The repertoires were made available in a free public database intended to serve as a resource for research on the immune response to SARS-CoV-2. The material from the prospective study consisted of cDNA or gDNA derived from T cells, B-cell-depleted T cells, or PBMCs.

TCRbeta CDR3 regions were amplified from genomic DNA by means of the immunoSEQ Assay, a bias-controlled multiplex PCR. Turning to the authors' computational methods: The number of nucleated cells in each sample was estimated from the amplification of reference gene primers within the assay. To quantify the absolute abundance of each unique TCRbeta CDR3 rearrangement, sequence reads were collapsed and filtered. For each sample, productive Simpson clonality was calculated by taking the square root of Simpson's diversity index across productive rearrangements. TCRdb mirrors the immuneACCESS table, restricted to in-frame sequences. Some clones are absent from its copies; in checked studies, under half trace to an unresolved V gene, and the reason for the others is unknown. The DNA gave D and trimming, while V, J and clone size come from that table. The table for this sample lists 500,000 to 600,000 clones; less than 90% of them were counted only once. The top ten hold 7.5% to 9.5% of the sample.

At one collaborating source in Seattle, patients were enrolled during active infection and were followed longitudinally through the course of disease. The collaborating institutions used their own protocols to collect whole blood in K2EDTA tubes. For TCRbeta analysis, collaborators shipped samples in one of three forms: frozen whole blood, isolated PBMCs, or DNA extracted from either of those sample types. Broader findings and caveats from the paper: Clinical and demographic metadata were provided uncurated, with the amount varying by source and participant.

The TCR sequence derives from a woman between 50 and 59 years old with COVID-19, enrolled during active disease. The chain is made from TRBV5-1 and TRBJ2-1; D gene: possibly TRBD1, on 5 matching bases. Sequencing was performed on peripheral blood. The CDR3 protein: CASSYTGRGQPSNEQFF. Here is the DNA: TGCGCCAGCAGCTATACCGGAAGGGGCCAGCCGTCCAATGAGCAGTTCTTC.